This T cell receptor (beta chain) was found in a study of T cells in Graves' hyperthyroidism and ophthalmopathy (dated 2019 in TCRdb). Background on the whole study: Peripheral blood was sampled at the time of initial diagnosis, prior to any treatment. A discovery cohort of roughly 96 patients, about 44 with Graves' ophthalmopathy and 57 with stable Graves' hyperthyroidism, was used to find distinguishing TCR V-J signatures. An independent validation cohort of around 19 hyperthyroidism patients and about 15 patients who later progressed to ophthalmopathy tested prospective prediction of ophthalmopathy. Once sampling was done, hyperthyroidism patients were given methimazole at a starting dose of 30 mg daily, whereas ophthalmopathy patients were given high-dose intravenous methylprednisolone. According to the paper, TCR Vbeta CDR3 sequencing was carried out on roughly 130 peripheral blood samples, which came from under 50 ophthalmopathy, 70 to 80 hyperthyroidism and roughly 17 progressor patients. The study also compared thyroid tissue and blood T-cell repertoires from more than five Graves' hyperthyroidism patients. The 95 to 100 discovery patients were randomly divided into training and test sets at a 7:3 ratio.

The research as a whole found: Most expanded thyroid clonotypes (frequency above 0.001) were also detected in blood, suggesting blood repertoires may reflect thyroid immune responses. During validation, the model predicted progression to ophthalmopathy a median of approximately 6.5 months ahead of onset, with 60% to 71% sensitivity and about 75% specificity. A 13 V-J signature model separated ophthalmopathy from stable hyperthyroidism, with nearly 90% sensitivity and 81.08% specificity in cross-validation and 80%/75% in testing. Sample size was not statistically predetermined, and investigators were not blinded to group allocation.

The TCR beta CDR3 regions were amplified from the RNA transcripts. The first round of RT-PCR for the TCR CDR3 was performed with the HTBI primer set and the Qiagen OneStep RT-PCR kit. A second multiplex PCR round built the libraries, followed by size selection and purification. Sequencing of the libraries was done on an Illumina HiSeq2000 using paired-end 100 bp reads. For the original study's pipeline: SOAPnuke was used to process the raw data, with reads discarded if the reads contained adapters or uncalled bases, had a mean Phred below 15, or lacked an exact constant-primer or identifier match. High-quality paired reads were merged with COPE v1.2.5, and unique nucleotide sequences were defined as clonotypes. Clonotypes were aligned to IMGT TRBV, TRBD and TRBJ reference segments using MiTCR v1.1. Analysis was restricted to V-J combinations with a frequency above 0.0001, which covered about 99% of repertoires. A TCS score was defined as the ratio of F50 (clonal expansion) to E x V (chaos), with BLOSUM62-based TCRdist applied between CDR3 peptides within each V-J. Welch's t-statistics and random forest reduced 500 to 550 V-J features to 10 to 15, which were used in a naive Bayes classifier (R e1071). TCRdb reprocessed the public reads (quality trimming at Q25 with fastp, clone calling with MiXCR) and kept in-frame beta chains. Identical CDR3 proteins give one entry, which carries the most common genes and DNA. TCRdb's processing, not the study's, gives the V and J calls here. For this sample there are approximately 640,000 distinct CDR3 sequences; approximately 15% appear just once. Roughly 15% of the sample comes from the top ten.

This clonotype was seen ten or more times. Its antigen specificity is not known. No per-base quality is available; no much larger clone lies one base away. V loses 7 bases, J loses 0 bases, and the germline ends lie 10 bases apart. CDR1 and CDR2, looked up from the germline V gene, are MDHEN and SYDVKM. The CDR3 starts with the cysteine, ends with the phenylalanine, and has 14 residues. Only the CDR3 DNA stays, 42 bases, in frame from base 1. Stable Graves' hyperthyroidism was defined as no progression to ophthalmopathy during 18 months of follow-up. The hyperthyroidism patients were between 18 and 65 years old and newly diagnosed, with a disease duration of less than 2 months. Exclusion was applied to patients with uncontrolled infections, other autoimmune diseases, pregnancy or lactation. Diagnoses were based on clinical symptoms, serum thyroxine and TRAb, thyroid ultrasound and orbital computed tomography. PBMCs were separated from under 11 ml of fresh peripheral blood using Ficoll-Paque density gradient centrifugation. Total RNA was extracted with Trizol reagent, and quality was checked on an Agilent 2100 Bioanalyzer.

This sequence was found in a man aged 45-60 years with Graves' hyperthyroidism. The sequencing sample was made of blood. The receptor chain draws on TRBV28 and TRBJ2-1; TRBD2 could be the D gene, as 6 bases match. The nucleotide sequence is given as TGTGCCAGCACCCGGGGGAGCTCCTACAATGAGCAGTTCTTC. Its coded protein is CASTRGSSYNEQFF.